The TCR beta chain described here comes from a study of OX40 agonist ivuxolimab in advanced cancers. The overall study: The group had a mean age of approximately 60 years, ranged from about 20 to 80, and was 80% to 90% male. Under the entry rules, prior anti-PD-1, anti-PD-L1 or anti-CTLA-4 therapy was allowed, and more than 35% had some.

The repertoire was sequenced with immunoSEQ multiplex PCR; TCRdb's copy has only in-frame clones and lacks some. The sample carries roughly 80,000 clones, approximately 87% recorded once. The germline gives CDR1 SGHRS, CDR2 YFSETQ. There are 16 residues in the CDR3. Trimming left V 5 bases short and J 6 bases short, with 20 bases between. The chain joins TRBV5-1 to TRBJ2-2, with D tentatively TRBD2 (5 bases). This specimen consisted of CD4+ or CD8+ T cells sorted from blood, obtained in a trial of the OX40 agonist ivuxolimab. This TCR was recovered from an adult with an advanced solid tumor such as melanoma, head and neck, liver or kidney cancer. CDR3 region: CASRGTSGFYAGELFF. The DNA for the CDR3 is TGCGCCAGCAGGGGTACTAGTGGGTTCTACGCCGGGGAGCTGTTTTTT.